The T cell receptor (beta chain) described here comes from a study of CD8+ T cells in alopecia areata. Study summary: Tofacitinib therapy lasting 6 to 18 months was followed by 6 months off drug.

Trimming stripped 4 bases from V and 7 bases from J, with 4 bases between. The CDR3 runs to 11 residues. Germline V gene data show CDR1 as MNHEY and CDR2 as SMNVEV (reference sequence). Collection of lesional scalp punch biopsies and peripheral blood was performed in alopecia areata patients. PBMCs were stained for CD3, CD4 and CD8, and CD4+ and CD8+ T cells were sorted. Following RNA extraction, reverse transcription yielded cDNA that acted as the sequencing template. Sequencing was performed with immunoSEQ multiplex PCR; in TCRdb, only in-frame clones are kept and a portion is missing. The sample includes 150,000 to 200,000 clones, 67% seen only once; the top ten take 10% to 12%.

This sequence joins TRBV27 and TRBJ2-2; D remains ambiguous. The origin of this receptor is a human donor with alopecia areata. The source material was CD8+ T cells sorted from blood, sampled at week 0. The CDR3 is CASSSGGELFF. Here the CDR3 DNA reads TGTGCCAGCAGTTCGGGCGGGGAGCTGTTTTTT.